This T cell receptor beta chain was recovered during a study of blood T cell repertoires in COVID-19. Participants, about 18 to 90 years old, spanned 25 or so US areas. Participants were placed into cohorts based on the clinical history they reported. The study counted Cohort 3 donors as recovered given two negative PCRs, clearance, or symptom resolution. In the original workflow: Estimation of nucleated cell counts relied on the amplification of reference gene primers. TCRdb keeps only in-frame clones here, not all; method: immunoSEQ multiplex PCR. V, J and clone size are those of that table, while D and trimming were read from the DNA. The sample yields approximately 230,000 clones, around four fifths seen once. This clone was picked up a small number of times. This clonotype originated in a man aged 35 to 55 who had recovered from COVID-19. Sequencing was performed on PBMCs or T cells enriched from blood (not recorded which).

The CDR3 protein is CASSPDTLTPTDTQYF. CDR3 in DNA: TGTGCCAGCAGCCCCGACACCTTAACACCCACAGATACGCAGTATTTT. The V call is TRBV6-4, the J call TRBJ2-3; no clear D gene. This CDR3 comprises 16 residues. V dropped 6 bases and J dropped 2 bases, with 18 bases sitting between them. Germline CDR1 MRHNA, CDR2 SNTAGT.